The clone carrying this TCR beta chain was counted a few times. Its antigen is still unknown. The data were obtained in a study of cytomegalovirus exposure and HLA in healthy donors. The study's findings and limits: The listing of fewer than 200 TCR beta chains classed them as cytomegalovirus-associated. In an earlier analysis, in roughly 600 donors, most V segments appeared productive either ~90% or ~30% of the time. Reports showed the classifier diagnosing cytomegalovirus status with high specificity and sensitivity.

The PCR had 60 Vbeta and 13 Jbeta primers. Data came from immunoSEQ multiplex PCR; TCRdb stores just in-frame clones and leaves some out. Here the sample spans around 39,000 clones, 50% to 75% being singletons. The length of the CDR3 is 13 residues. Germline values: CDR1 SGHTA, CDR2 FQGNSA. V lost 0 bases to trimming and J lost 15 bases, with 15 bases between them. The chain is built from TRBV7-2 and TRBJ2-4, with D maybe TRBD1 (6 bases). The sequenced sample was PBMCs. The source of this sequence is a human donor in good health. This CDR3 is CASSLAGTGLGYF. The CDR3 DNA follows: TGTGCCAGCAGCTTAGCCGGTACAGGGCTGGGGTACTTC.